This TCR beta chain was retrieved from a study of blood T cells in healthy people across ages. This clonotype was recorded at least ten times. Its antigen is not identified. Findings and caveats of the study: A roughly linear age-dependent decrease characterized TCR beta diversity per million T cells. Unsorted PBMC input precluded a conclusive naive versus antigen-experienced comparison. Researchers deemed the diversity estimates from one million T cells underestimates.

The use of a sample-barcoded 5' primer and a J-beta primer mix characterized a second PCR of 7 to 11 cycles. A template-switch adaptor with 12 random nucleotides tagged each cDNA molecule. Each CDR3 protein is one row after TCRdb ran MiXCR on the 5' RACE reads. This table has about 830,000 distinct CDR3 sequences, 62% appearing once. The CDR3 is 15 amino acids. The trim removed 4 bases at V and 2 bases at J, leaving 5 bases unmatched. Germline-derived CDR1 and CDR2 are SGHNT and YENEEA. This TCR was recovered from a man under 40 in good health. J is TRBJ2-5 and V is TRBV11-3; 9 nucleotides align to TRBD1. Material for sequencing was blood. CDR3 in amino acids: CASSSGTGKQETQYF. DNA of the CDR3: TGTGCCAGCAGCTCAGGGACAGGGAAACAAGAGACCCAGTACTTC.